This TCR beta chain appears in the sequencing data of a study of shared clonotypes between healthy human individuals. Whole-study context: Per donor, CD8 memory used one plate, CD8 naive used two, CD4 memory used three and CD4 naive used three.

CD45RO-negative cells were positively selected for CCR7, leaving out terminally differentiated effector memory CD45RA+ cells. In the case of this clone: Its matching antigen is unknown.

CDR1 is SQVTM and CDR2 is ANQGSEA in the germline V gene. The CDR3 runs 15 residues. The germline V and J ends were trimmed by 5 bases and 5 bases, with 21 bases remaining between them. Clones were sequenced by immunoSEQ multiplex PCR, and TCRdb holds only the in-frame ones, with some missing. The table shows hundreds of thousands of clones, with approximately 95% occurring only once. The study's findings and limits: Among the subsets, naive ones generally showed larger estimated richness than memory ones.

The gene calls are TRBV29-1 and TRBJ1-2; D might be TRBD1 (6 bases). The TCR was taken from a woman in her twenties or thirties in good health. Sequences were obtained from naive CD8+ T cells sorted from blood. CDR3 amino acids: CSVPRLPSDSYGYTF. In DNA, the CDR3 is TGCAGCGTTCCACGCCTGCCCTCGGACAGTTATGGCTACACCTTC.